The T cell receptor (beta chain) under discussion was sequenced for a study of cytomegalovirus exposure and HLA in healthy donors. This CDR3 is built from 11 residues. CDR1 SGHAT and CDR2 FQNNGV come from the germline V gene. Trimming cost V 5 bases and J 3 bases, with 5 bases left between them. In the PCR, 60 Vbeta and 13 Jbeta primers were used. Data came from immunoSEQ multiplex PCR; TCRdb stores just in-frame clones and leaves some out. This sample has approximately 200,000 clones, with about 83% found just once. The clonotype originates from a woman aged 25 to 39 in good health and CMV-seropositive. The chain couples TRBV11-2 to TRBJ2-7; D unresolved. Specimen: PBMCs. CDR3 protein: CASSLNYEQYF. CDR3 sequence (DNA): TGTGCCAGCAGCCTAAACTACGAGCAGTACTTC.